Here is one TCR beta chain with its context. Its antigen is currently unknown. This entry belongs to a study of CD8 T cells in Susac syndrome. cDNA came from approximately 0.5 to 1 ug RNA primed by random hexamers. Multiplex immunoSEQ PCR targeted 54 Vbeta and 13 Jbeta TCR beta segments. TCRdb reprocessed the immunoSEQ multiplex PCR reads with MiXCR, giving one entry per CDR3 protein. The sample includes about 300,000 distinct CDR3 sequences, roughly 85% of them seen just once. TCR beta sequencing was performed on blood CD8+ and CD4+ T cells. Relapsing-remitting disease, either stable or active, was present in the treatment-naive patients who were the multiple sclerosis controls. CDR3 length: 15 residues. The J segment lost 7 bases and the V segment lost 8 bases, leaving 14 bases of the junction unmatched. Germline-derived CDR1 and CDR2 are MGHDK and SYGVNS. General study findings and limits: As acknowledged by the study, its TCR sequencing and HLA analysis included a relatively small number of individuals.

This sequence originates from a human donor with multiple sclerosis. This chain connects TRBV25-1 to TRBJ2-1; 7 bases match TRBD1. Sequencing was performed on CD8+ T cells from PBMCs. Here the CDR3 DNA reads TGTGCCAGCTCCCCTCGCGACAGGGAATTAAATGAGCAGTTCTTC. It encodes CASSPRDRELNEQFF. The entire variable domain, with the rest obtained from reference TRBV25-1 and TRBJ2-1, is as follows: EADIYQTPRYLVIGTGKKITLECSQTMGHDKMYWYQQDPGMELHLIHYSYGVNSTEKGDLSSESTVSRIRTEHFPLTLESARPSHTSQYLCASSPRDRELNEQFFGPGTRLTVL.